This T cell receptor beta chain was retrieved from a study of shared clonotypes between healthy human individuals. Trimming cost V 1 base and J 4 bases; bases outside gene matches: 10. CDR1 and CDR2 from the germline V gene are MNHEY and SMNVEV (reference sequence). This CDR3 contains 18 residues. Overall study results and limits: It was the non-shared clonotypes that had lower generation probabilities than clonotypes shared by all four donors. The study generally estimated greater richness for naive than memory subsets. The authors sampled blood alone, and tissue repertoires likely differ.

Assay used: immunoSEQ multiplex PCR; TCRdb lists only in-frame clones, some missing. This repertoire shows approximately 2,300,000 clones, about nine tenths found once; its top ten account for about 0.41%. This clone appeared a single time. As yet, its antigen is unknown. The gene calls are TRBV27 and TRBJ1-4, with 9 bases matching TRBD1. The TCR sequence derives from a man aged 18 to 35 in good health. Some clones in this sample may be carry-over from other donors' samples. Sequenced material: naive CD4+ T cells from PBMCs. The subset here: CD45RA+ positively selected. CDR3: CASSLYPWTGALNEKLFF. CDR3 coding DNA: TGTGCCAGCAGTTTATACCCCTGGACAGGGGCCCTTAATGAAAAACTGTTTTTT.